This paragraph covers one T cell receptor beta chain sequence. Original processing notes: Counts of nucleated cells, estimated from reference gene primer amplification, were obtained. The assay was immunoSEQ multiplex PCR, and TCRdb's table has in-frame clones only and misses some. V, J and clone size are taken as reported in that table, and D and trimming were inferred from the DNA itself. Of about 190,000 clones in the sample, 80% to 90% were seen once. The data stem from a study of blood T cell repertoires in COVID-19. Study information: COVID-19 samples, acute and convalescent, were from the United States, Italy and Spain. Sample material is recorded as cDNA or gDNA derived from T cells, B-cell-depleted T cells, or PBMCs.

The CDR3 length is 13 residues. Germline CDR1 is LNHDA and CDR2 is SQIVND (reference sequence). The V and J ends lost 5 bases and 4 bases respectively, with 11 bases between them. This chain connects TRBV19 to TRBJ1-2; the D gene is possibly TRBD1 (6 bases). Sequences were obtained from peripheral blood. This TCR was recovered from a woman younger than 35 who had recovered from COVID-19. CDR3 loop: CASSGQWFYGYTF. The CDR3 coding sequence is TGTGCCAGTAGTGGACAGTGGTTCTATGGCTACACCTTC.